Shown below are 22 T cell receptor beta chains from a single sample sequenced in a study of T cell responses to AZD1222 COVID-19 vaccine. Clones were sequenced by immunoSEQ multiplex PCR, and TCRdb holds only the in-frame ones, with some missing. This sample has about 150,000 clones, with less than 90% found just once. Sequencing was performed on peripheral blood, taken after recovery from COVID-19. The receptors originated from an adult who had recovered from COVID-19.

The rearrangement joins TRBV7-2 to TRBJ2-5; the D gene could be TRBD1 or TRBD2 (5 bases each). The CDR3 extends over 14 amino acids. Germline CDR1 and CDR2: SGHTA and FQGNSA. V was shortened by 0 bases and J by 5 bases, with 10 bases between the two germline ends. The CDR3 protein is CASSLAFRDETQYF. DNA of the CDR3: TGTGCCAGCAGCTTAGCTTTCAGGGACGAGACCCAGTACTTC.

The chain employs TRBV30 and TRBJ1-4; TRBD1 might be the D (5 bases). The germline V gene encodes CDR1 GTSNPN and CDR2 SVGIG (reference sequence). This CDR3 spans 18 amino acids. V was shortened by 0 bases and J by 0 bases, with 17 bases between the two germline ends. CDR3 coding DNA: TGTGCCTGGAGTGTATTGTGGGGCAGACCTTCAACTAATGAAAAACTGTTTTTT. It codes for CAWSVLWGRPSTNEKLFF.

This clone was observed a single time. The CDR3 here is CASSTGGGGGSQPQHF. The CDR3 coding sequence is TGTGCCAGTAGTACCGGGGGAGGAGGGGGCAGTCAGCCCCAGCATTTT. V usage is TRBV19 and J usage is TRBJ1-5; 7 nucleotides agree with TRBD1. V shed 4 bases, J shed 6 bases, and the junction held 12 bases outside the gene matches. The CDR3 length is 16 residues. Germline lookup yields CDR1 LNHDA and CDR2 SQIVND (reference sequence). The complete variable domain, with remaining parts taken from reference TRBV19 and TRBJ1-5, reads DGGITQSPKYLFRKEGQNVTLSCEQNLNHDAMYWYRQDPGQGLRLIYYSQIVNDFQKGDIAEGYSVSREKKESFPLTVTSAQKNPTAFYLCASSTGGGGGSQPQHFGDGTRLSIL.

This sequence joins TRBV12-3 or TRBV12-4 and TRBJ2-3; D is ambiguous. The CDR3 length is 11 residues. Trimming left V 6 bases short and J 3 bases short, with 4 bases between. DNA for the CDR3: TGTGCCAGCAGGCAAACAGATACGCAGTATTTT. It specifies CASRQTDTQYF.

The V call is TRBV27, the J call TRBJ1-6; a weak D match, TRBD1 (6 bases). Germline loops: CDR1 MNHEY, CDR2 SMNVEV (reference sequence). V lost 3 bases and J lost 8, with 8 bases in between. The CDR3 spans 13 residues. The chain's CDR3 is CASSLQGYSPLHF. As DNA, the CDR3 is TGTGCCAGCAGTTTGCAGGGGTATTCACCCCTCCACTTT.

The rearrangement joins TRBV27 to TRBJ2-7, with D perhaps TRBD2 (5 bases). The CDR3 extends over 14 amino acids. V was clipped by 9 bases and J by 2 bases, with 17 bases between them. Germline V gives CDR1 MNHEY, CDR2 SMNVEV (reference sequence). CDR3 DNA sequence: TGTGCCAGTTATAACGCGGGTAAAACCTACGAGCAGTACTTC. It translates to CASYNAGKTYEQYF.

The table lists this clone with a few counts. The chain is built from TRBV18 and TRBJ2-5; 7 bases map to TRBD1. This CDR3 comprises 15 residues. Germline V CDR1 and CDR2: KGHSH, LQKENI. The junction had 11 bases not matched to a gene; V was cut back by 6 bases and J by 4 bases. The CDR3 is CASSLNRGRGETQYF. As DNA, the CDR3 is TGTGCCAGCTCTCTTAACAGGGGACGAGGAGAGACCCAGTACTTC.

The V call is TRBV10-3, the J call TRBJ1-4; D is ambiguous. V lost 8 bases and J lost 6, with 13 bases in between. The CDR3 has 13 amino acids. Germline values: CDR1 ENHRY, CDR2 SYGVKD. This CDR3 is CAIWSGIDEKLFF. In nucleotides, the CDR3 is TGTGCCATCTGGTCTGGGATCGATGAAAAACTGTTTTTT.

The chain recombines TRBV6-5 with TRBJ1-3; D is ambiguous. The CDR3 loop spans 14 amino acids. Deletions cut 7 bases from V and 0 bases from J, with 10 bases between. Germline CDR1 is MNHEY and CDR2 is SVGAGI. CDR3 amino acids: CASKGPSSGNTIYF. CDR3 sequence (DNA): TGTGCCAGCAAAGGACCGAGCTCTGGAAACACCATATATTTT.

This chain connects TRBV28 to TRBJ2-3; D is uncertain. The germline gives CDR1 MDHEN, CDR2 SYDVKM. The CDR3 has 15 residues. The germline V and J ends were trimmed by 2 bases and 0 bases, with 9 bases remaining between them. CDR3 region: CASSLGADSTDTQYF. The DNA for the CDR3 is TGTGCCAGCAGTTTAGGTGCGGATAGCACAGATACGCAGTATTTT.

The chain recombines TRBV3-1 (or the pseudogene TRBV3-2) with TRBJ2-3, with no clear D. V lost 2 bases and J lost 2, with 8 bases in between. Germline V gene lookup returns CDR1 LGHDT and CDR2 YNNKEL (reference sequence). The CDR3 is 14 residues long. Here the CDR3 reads CASSQLTSTDTQYF. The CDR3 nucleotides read TGTGCCAGCAGCCAACTTACGTCCACAGATACGCAGTATTTT.

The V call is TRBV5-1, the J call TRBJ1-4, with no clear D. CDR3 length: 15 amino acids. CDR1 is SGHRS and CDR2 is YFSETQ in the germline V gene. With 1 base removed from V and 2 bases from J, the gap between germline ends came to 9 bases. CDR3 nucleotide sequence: TGCGCCAGCAGCTTGTGGGCATTCACTAATGAAAAACTGTTTTTT. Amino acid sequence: CASSLWAFTNEKLFF. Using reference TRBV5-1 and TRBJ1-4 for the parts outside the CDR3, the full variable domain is KAGVTQTPRYLIKTRGQQVTLSCSPISGHRSVSWYQQTPGQGLQFLFEYFSETQRNKGNFPGRFSGRQFSNSRSEMNVSTLELGDSALYLCASSLWAFTNEKLFFGSGTQLSVL.

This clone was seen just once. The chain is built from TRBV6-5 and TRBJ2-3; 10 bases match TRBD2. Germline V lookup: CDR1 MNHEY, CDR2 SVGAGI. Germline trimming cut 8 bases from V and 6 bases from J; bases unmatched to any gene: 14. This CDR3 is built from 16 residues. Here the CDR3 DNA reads TGTGCCAGCCGTTCCCCGGGACTAGCGCGTTGGGATACGCAGTATTTT. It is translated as CASRSPGLARWDTQYF.

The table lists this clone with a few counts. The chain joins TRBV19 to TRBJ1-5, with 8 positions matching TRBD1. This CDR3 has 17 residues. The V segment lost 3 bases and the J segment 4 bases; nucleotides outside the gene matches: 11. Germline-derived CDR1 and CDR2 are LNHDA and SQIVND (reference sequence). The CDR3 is CASSIGQGGRANQPQHF. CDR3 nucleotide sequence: TGTGCCAGTAGTATTGGACAGGGAGGTAGGGCTAATCAGCCCCAGCATTTT.

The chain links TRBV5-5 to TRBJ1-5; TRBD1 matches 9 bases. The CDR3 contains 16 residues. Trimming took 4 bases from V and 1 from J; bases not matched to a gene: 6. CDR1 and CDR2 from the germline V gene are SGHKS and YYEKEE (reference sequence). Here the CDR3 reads CASSPWTGDSNQPQHF. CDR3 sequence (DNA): TGTGCCAGCAGCCCGTGGACAGGGGACAGCAATCAGCCCCAGCATTTT.

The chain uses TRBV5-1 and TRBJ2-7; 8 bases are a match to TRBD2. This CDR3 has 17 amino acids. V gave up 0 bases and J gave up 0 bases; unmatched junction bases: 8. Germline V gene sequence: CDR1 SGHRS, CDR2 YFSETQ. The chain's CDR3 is CASSLGLAGTFSYEQYF. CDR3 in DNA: TGCGCCAGCAGCTTGGGGCTAGCGGGTACCTTCTCCTACGAGCAGTACTTC.

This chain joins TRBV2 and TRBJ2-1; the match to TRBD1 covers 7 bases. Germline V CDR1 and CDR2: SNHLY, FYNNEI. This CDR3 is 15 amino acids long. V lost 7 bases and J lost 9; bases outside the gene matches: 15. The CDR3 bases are TGTGCCAGCACTTATGAGGGGGCCGAAAAGGGTGAGCAGTTCTTC. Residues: CASTYEGAEKGEQFF.

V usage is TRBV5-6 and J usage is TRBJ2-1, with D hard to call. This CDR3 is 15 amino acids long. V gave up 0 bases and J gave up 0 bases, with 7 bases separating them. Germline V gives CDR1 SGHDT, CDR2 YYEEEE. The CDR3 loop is CASSLEQYSYNEQFF. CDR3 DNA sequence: TGTGCCAGCAGCTTGGAACAGTACTCCTACAATGAGCAGTTCTTC.

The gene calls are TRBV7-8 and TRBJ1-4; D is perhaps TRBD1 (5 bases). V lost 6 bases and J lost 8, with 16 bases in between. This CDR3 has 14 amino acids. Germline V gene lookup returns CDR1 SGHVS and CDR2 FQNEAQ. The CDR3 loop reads CASSRGTLGEKLFF. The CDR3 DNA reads TGTGCCAGCAGTCGGGGGACCTTAGGGGAAAAACTGTTTTTT. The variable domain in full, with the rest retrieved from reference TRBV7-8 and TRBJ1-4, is GAGVSQSPRYKVAKRGQDVALRCDPISGHVSLFWYQQALGQGPEFLTYFQNEAQLDKSGLPSDRFFAERPEGSVSTLKIQRTQQEDSAVYLCASSRGTLGEKLFFGSGTQLSVL.

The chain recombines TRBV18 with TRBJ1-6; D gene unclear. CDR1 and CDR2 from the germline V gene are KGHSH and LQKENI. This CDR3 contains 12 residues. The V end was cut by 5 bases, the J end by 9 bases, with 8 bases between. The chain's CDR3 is CASSLGSSPLHF. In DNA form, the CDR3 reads TGTGCCAGCTCATTGGGCTCTTCACCCCTCCACTTT. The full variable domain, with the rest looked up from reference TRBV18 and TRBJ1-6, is NAGVMQNPRHLVRRRGQEARLRCSPMKGHSHVYWYRQLPEEGLKFMVYLQKENIIDESGMPKERFSAEFPKEGPSILRIQQVVRGDSAAYFCASSLGSSPLHFGNGTRLTVT.

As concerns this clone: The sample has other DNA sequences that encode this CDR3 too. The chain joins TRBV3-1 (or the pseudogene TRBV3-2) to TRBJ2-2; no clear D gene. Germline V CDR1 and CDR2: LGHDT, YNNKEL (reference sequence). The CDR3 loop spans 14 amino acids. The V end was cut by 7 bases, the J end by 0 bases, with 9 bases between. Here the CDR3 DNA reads TGTGCCAGCATTGGACCGACGAACACCGGGGAGCTGTTTTTT. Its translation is CASIGPTNTGELFF.

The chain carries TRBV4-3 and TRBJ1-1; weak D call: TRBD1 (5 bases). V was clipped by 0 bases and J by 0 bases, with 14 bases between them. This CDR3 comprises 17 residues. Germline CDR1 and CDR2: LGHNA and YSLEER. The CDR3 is CASSQDHQGLVNTEAFF. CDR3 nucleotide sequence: TGCGCCAGCAGCCAAGATCATCAGGGTCTGGTGAACACTGAAGCTTTCTTT.